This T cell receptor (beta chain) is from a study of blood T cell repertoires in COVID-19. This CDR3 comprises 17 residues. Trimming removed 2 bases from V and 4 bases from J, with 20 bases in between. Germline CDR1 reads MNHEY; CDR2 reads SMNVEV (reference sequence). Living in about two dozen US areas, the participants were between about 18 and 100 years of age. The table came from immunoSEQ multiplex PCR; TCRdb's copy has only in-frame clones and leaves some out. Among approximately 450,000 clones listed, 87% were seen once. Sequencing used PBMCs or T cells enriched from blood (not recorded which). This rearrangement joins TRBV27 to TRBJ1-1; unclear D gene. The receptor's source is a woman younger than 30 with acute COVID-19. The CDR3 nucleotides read TGTGCCAGCAGTTTAAAATACGCAGGCGCTGTTAGCACTGAAGCTTTCTTT. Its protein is CASSLKYAGAVSTEAFF.